This entry lists 7 T cell receptor beta chains sequenced from one sample in a study of T cells in Graves' hyperthyroidism and ophthalmopathy. Regions amplified from RNA transcripts were the TCR beta CDR3 regions. HTBI primers were used for first-round RT-PCR of the TCR CDR3. TCRdb called the multiplex PCR reads again in MiXCR, with one record for every CDR3 protein. Of about 560,000 distinct CDR3 sequences in the sample, 16% were seen once. Sequenced input: blood. The receptor set was obtained from a woman aged 18-30 years with Graves' hyperthyroidism.

This clonotype was counted at least ten times. The rearrangement links TRBV27 to TRBJ2-1; 13 bases line up with TRBD2. The CDR3 consists of 17 residues. Germline CDR1 and CDR2: MNHEY and SMNVEV (reference sequence). V dropped 4 bases and J dropped 3; count of bases not matched to a gene: 6. In DNA form, the CDR3 reads TGTGCCAGCAGTTCAATCCGGACTAGCGGGAGCTACAATGAGCAGTTCTTC. This encodes CASSSIRTSGSYNEQFF.

The V gene is TRBV28, the J gene TRBJ1-3; 8 bases are shared with TRBD1. The germline gives CDR1 MDHEN, CDR2 SYDVKM. With 6 bases clipped from V and 0 bases from J, the junction kept 7 bases outside the gene matches. The CDR3 runs 16 residues. CDR3 nucleotides: TGTGCCAGCAGACCGGGACAGGCTTACTCTGGAAACACCATATATTTT. Translated, it gives CASRPGQAYSGNTIYF.

The chain has TRBV5-4 and TRBJ2-2, with 7 bases matching TRBD2. Trimming took 2 bases from V and 3 from J; bases not matched to a gene: 7. The CDR3 extends over 16 amino acids. The germline gives CDR1 SGHNT, CDR2 YYREEE (reference sequence). The CDR3 DNA reads TGTGCCAGCAGCTTTGGGGGGGAAGGCGACACCGGGGAGCTGTTTTTT. Encoded protein: CASSFGGEGDTGELFF.

The CDR3 DNA reads as TGTGCCAGCAGTTTCAGGGGAACAGGGAACCAGCCCCAGCATTTT. Its translation is CASSFRGTGNQPQHF. This sequence joins TRBV28 and TRBJ1-5, with D perhaps matching TRBD1 (6 bases). Germline V CDR1 and CDR2: MDHEN, SYDVKM. V lost 3 bases, J lost 7 bases, and 16 bases lay in between. CDR3 length equals 15 residues.

V usage is TRBV6-1 and J usage is TRBJ2-2; D is ambiguous. Germline CDR1 reads MNHNS; CDR2 reads SASEGT. The CDR3 extends over 13 amino acids. The germline V and J ends were trimmed by 6 bases and 6 bases, with 11 bases remaining between them. CDR3 amino acids: CASSSTEAGELFF. The DNA for the CDR3 is TGTGCCAGCAGCTCTACGGAAGCCGGGGAGCTGTTTTTT.

This clonotype has just a few counts. The chain is built from TRBV4-1 and TRBJ2-7; 8 nucleotides match TRBD1. Losses at the gene ends were 5 bases for V and 4 bases for J; bases not matched to a gene: 13. The CDR3 runs 16 residues. Germline assignment: CDR1 MGHRA and CDR2 YSYEKL. The CDR3 nucleotides are TGCGCCAGCAGCACGCTGCGGACAGGGTTGGATTACGAGCAGTACTTC. This gives the protein CASSTLRTGLDYEQYF.

This clonotype was recorded a few times. This chain links TRBV29-1 with TRBJ2-3, with TRBD2 matching 12 bases. The V segment lost 4 bases and the J segment 2 bases; nucleotides outside the gene matches: 1. CDR1 and CDR2 from the germline V gene are SQVTM and ANQGSEA. The CDR3 loop spans 14 amino acids. CDR3 protein: CSVGTSGNTDTQYF. The CDR3 DNA reads TGCAGCGTTGGGACTAGCGGGAACACAGATACGCAGTATTTT.